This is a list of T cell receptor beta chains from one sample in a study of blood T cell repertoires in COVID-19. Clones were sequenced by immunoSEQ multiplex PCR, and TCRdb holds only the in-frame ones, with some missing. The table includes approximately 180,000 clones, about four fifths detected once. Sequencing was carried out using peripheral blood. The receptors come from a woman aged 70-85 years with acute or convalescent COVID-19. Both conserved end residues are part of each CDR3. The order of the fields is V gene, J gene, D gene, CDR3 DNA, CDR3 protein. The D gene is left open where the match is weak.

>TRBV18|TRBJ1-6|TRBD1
TGTGCCAGCTCACCTGGGACAGTCGGGAATTCACCCCTCCACTTT
CASSPGTVGNSPLHF
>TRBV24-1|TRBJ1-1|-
TGTGCCACCAGTGGGGGGGGGATGAACACTGAAGCTTTCTTT
CATSGGGMNTEAFF
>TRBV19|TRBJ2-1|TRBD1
TGTGCCAGCAGTAGGCGACCGGGACAGACCTACAATGAGCAGTTCTTC
CASSRRPGQTYNEQFF
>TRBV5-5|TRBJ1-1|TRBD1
TGTGCCAGCAGCCCCGGGACAGTGAACACTGAAGCTTTCTTT
CASSPGTVNTEAFF
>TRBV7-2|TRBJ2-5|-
TGTGCCAGCAGCTCCATAGCTGAGACCCAGTACTTC
CASSSIAETQYF
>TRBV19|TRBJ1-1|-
TGTGCCAGTAGTATCGAACTCGCGGCGGACACTGAAGCTTTCTTT
CASSIELAADTEAFF
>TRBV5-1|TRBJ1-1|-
TGCGCCAGCAGCCCCGTCGACAGCAACACTGAAGCTTTCTTT
CASSPVDSNTEAFF
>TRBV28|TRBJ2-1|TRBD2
TGTGCCAGCAGTTTTAGCGGGGCCGGGCGGAATGAGCAGTTCTTC
CASSFSGAGRNEQFF
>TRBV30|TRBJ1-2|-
TGTGCCTGGAGTGTACAGGCCGGCGGCTACACCTTC
CAWSVQAGGYTF
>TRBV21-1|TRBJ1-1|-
TGTGCCAGCAGCAGCCAGGACAGGGGGCGGATGAACACTGAAGCTTTCTTT
CASSSQDRGRMNTEAFF
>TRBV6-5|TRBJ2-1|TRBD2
TGTGCCAGCAGTTACTCACTAGCGGGAGGCAATGAGCAGTTCTTC
CASSYSLAGGNEQFF
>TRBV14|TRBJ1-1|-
TGTGCCAGCAGCCAAGGGCAGAACACTGAAGCTTTCTTT
CASSQGQNTEAFF
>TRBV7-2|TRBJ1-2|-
TGTGCCAGCAGCCCCGAGAGTCGGGGATTCTATGGCTACACCTTC
CASSPESRGFYGYTF
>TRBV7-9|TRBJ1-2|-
TGTGCCAGCAGCTTTTGGACAGACATCTACGGCTACACCTTC
CASSFWTDIYGYTF
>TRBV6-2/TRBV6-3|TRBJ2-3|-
TGTGCCAGCAGTTATTTTAGCGGAAACACAGATACGCAGTATTTT
CASSYFSGNTDTQYF